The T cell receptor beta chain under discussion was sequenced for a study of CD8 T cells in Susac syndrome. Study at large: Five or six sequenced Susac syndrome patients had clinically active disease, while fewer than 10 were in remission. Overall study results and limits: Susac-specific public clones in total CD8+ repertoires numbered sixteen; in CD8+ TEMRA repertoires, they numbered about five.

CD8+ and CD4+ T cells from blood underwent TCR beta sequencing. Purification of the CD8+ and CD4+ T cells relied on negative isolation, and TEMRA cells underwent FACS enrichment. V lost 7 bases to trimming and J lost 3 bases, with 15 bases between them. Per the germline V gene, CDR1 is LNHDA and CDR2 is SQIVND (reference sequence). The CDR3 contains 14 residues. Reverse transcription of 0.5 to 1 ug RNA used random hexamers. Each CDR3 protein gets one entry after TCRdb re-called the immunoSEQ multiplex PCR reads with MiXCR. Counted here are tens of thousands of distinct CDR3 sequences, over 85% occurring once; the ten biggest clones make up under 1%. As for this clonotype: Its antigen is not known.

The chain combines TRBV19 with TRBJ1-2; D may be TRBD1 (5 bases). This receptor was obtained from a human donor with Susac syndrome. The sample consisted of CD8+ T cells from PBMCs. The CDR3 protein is CASTGVGRDYGYTF. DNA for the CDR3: TGTGCCAGTACCGGGGTCGGCAGGGACTATGGCTACACCTTC.